The source of this T cell receptor beta chain is a study of T cells in Graves' hyperthyroidism and ophthalmopathy. Researchers took RNA transcripts and amplified the TCR beta CDR3 regions from them. With the HTBI primer set, the TCR CDR3 went through a first round of RT-PCR. TCRdb re-derived calls from the multiplex PCR reads in MiXCR, one entry per CDR3 protein. The sample consists of some 580,000 distinct CDR3 sequences, around 16% of them appearing once. Trimming took off 3 bases at V and 0 bases at J, with 20 bases between the two ends. The germline CDR1 and CDR2 sequences are SEHNR and FQNEAQ (reference sequence). The CDR3 is 19 residues long.

This chain joins TRBV7-9 and TRBJ2-2; TRBD1 might be the D (6 bases). The sequenced sample consisted of blood. The receptor comes from a middle-aged woman with Graves' ophthalmopathy. This CDR3 is CASSFTLDSLSANTGELFF. CDR3 bases: TGTGCCAGCAGCTTTACCTTGGACAGCCTTAGTGCGAACACCGGGGAGCTGTTTTTT.